This TCR beta chain was documented in a study of blood T cell repertoires in COVID-19. Study information: The study drew acute and convalescent COVID-19 samples from the United States, Italy and Spain. Sources were T cells, B-cell-depleted T cells, or PBMCs; the material itself was cDNA or gDNA.

Original data processing: Counts of nucleated cells, estimated from reference gene primer amplification, were obtained. The data were produced by immunoSEQ multiplex PCR, yet TCRdb's version contains in-frame clones alone and is incomplete. Clone size and the V and J calls come from that table; the DNA yielded D and trimming. Of 400,000 to 450,000 clones listed, 80% to 95% are singletons. The receptor was isolated from a man younger than 30 who had recovered from COVID-19. Sequences were obtained from PBMCs or T cells enriched from blood (not recorded which).

The CDR3 sequence: CASSVGASDHNEQFF. CDR3 nucleotides: TGTGCCAGCAGCGTAGGGGCTAGCGATCACAATGAGCAGTTCTTC. This rearrangement joins TRBV9 to TRBJ2-1; D is possibly TRBD2 (6 bases). Germline V CDR1 and CDR2: SGDLS, YYNGEE. V was cut by 0 bases and J by 5 bases, with 12 bases left in between. This CDR3 contains 15 residues.